The sequence of this TCR beta chain was determined in a study of identical twins. Notes on the study in general: With abundant cord blood beta clonotypes, insertions were fewer; memory repertoires showed no such pattern. Excess twin sharing in beta out-of-frame sequences was weaker.

The CDR3 is made up of 17 amino acids. Trimming pared 4 bases from V and 0 bases from J, leaving 16 bases between. Germline V gene sequence: CDR1 SGHKS, CDR2 YYEKEE (reference sequence). One entry per CDR3 protein, called by TCRdb with MiXCR from the 5' RACE reads. The data contain roughly 290,000 distinct CDR3 sequences, more than 6.5% of them singletons. This clonotype came up a few times. Its antigen is unknown. The data were also submitted as part of a second study, on yellow fever vaccine responses in identical twins.

Sequencing used memory (CD45RO+) T cells sorted from blood. The chain links TRBV5-5 to TRBJ1-4; D perhaps matches TRBD1 (5 bases). The TCR sequence derives from a woman under 30 in good health. CDR3 residues: CASSPQQARATNEKLFF. CDR3 nucleotide sequence: TGTGCCAGCAGCCCCCAACAGGCACGGGCAACTAATGAAAAACTGTTTTTT.